This T cell receptor (beta chain) was profiled in a study of blood T cell repertoires in COVID-19 (TCRdb year 2020). As for the study more broadly: The collaborator samples originated in the United States, Italy and Spain and spanned the acute and convalescent phases of COVID-19. The prospective study material was composed of cDNA or gDNA derived from T cells, B-cell-depleted T cells, or PBMCs. Subjects who had been exposed to COVID-19, were actively infected with it, or had recovered from it provided the deeply sampled blood TCRbeta repertoires that made up the dataset. The repertoires were released in a freely available public database meant as a resource for research on the immune response to SARS-CoV-2. Samples were obtained from the ongoing ImmuneRACE study (first 160 participants) and from about 1,300 subjects provided by 6 global collaborators. Sample metadata almost always included a de-identified subject ID, COVID-19 status, age in years and sex. HLA class I and class II types, where available, came from metadata supplied by the sample provider rather than from assay-based typing.

The immunoSEQ Assay, a bias-controlled multiplex PCR, was used to amplify TCRbeta CDR3 regions from genomic DNA. The paper's data handling went like this. The number of nucleated cells in each sample was estimated by amplification of reference gene primers within the assay. Sequence reads were collapsed and filtered to measure the absolute abundance of every unique TCRbeta CDR3 rearrangement. For each sample, productive Simpson clonality was calculated as the square root of Simpson's diversity index across productive rearrangements. TCRdb stores this immuneACCESS table with in-frame sequences only. Part of the clones is absent; in the studies checked, under half of the shortfall reflects unresolved V genes, and no reason is known for the rest. D and trimming were read from the DNA, whereas the V and J calls and clone size are those reported in that table. In this sample the table shows 410,000 or so clones, about nine tenths of which occur a single time. The ten largest account for more than 1.4% of the sample.

Note on this clone: Its recognized antigen is unknown. No qualities accompany the bases; no much larger clone lies one base away.

The collaborating institutions used their own protocols to collect whole blood in K2EDTA tubes. For TCRbeta analysis, collaborators shipped samples in one of three forms: frozen whole blood, isolated PBMCs, or DNA extracted from either of those sample types. Results and caveats for the whole study, not just this receptor: Clinical and demographic metadata were provided uncurated, with the amount varying by source and participant.

Sequences SGHDT (CDR1) and YYEEEE (CDR2) are obtained from the germline V gene. V is cut back by 3 bases and J by 8 bases, with 21 bases in the junction unmatched. Taken from cysteine to phenylalanine, the CDR3 has 18 residues. The retained sequence is limited to the CDR3, 54 bases, with the frame set at the first base. Material for sequencing was peripheral blood. The TCR sequence derives from a woman under 40 with active or convalescent COVID-19. This sequence uses TRBV5-6 and TRBJ1-1; 8 central bases correspond to TRBD1. The CDR3 loop reads CASSSLPGQVFRAEEAFF. The nucleotide sequence is TGTGCCAGCAGCTCCCTACCGGGACAGGTGTTCCGGGCAGAAGAAGCTTTCTTT.